One sample yielded the 2 T cell receptor beta chains listed below, sequenced in a study of regulatory T cells in long-lasting Graves disease. The authors built TCR beta libraries using iRepertoire HTBI primers and Arm-PCR of CDR3 regions. One entry per CDR3 protein, called by TCRdb with MiXCR from the multiplex PCR reads. The table records fewer than 550,000 distinct CDR3 sequences, about 22% of them present only once. Stated time point: persistent/refractory GD, antithyroid drugs over 5 years with positive TRAb. Extracted RNA from PBMCs served as the source of the TCR library. The sample in question was peripheral blood mononuclear cells (PBMCs), obtained when the disease was refractory, from a patient treated with antithyroid drugs. Source of these receptors: a female donor with Graves disease.

The chain couples TRBV5-4 to TRBJ2-2, with D uncertain. Trimming left V 4 bases short and J 1 base short, with 14 bases between. CDR1 is SGHNT, CDR2 YYREEE, per germline (reference sequence). There are 16 residues in the CDR3. The CDR3 loop reads CASSVGRLLNTGELFF. The CDR3 DNA is TGTGCCAGCAGCGTCGGACGGTTACTGAACACCGGGGAGCTGTTTTTT.

This clonotype turned up a few times. J is TRBJ1-3 and V is TRBV7-9; D might be TRBD1 (5 bases). CDR1 is SEHNR and CDR2 is FQNEAQ in the germline V gene (reference sequence). The length of the CDR3 is 14 residues. V shed 1 base and J shed 9 bases, with 13 bases lying between them. Here the CDR3 DNA reads TGTGCCAGCAGCTTAGACGGACACTGGGTCACCATATATTTT. The encoded protein is CASSLDGHWVTIYF.